These 9 T cell receptor beta chains were all obtained from the same sample, sequenced in a study of regulatory T cells in long-lasting Graves disease. Time point denoted: newly diagnosed GD, antithyroid drugs for less than 3 months. Isolated PBMC RNA provided the starting material for the TCR library. To make TCR beta libraries, researchers used iRepertoire HTBI primers and Arm-PCR of CDR3 regions. MiXCR, applied by TCRdb to the multiplex PCR reads, yields one record per CDR3 protein. The table shows over 300,000 distinct CDR3 sequences, with around a sixth occurring only once. The sequencing here drew on peripheral blood mononuclear cells (PBMCs), taken at new diagnosis, from a patient treated with antithyroid drugs. The receptor set was obtained from a female donor with Graves disease.

The V and J genes are TRBV6-1 and TRBJ1-5; TRBD1 agrees at 8 bases. The CDR3 spans 13 residues. The ends lost 11 bases at V and 5 bases at J; junction bases unmatched: 8. The germline V gene has CDR1 MNHNS and CDR2 SASEGT. CDR3 coding DNA: TGTGCCGCCCTGGGGACAGGAGATCAGCCCCAGCATTTT. Translating it yields CAALGTGDQPQHF.

This clonotype was counted at least ten times. The rearrangement joins TRBV20-1 to TRBJ2-3; 7 positions agree with TRBD2. The CDR3 runs to 15 residues. Germline V gives CDR1 DFQATT, CDR2 SNEGSKA (reference sequence). With 0 bases clipped from V and 3 bases from J, the junction kept 6 bases outside the gene matches. The CDR3 region has the DNA TGCAGTGCTAGAGATGTAGGGCGGGGGACAGATACGCAGTATTTT. Translation gives CSARDVGRGTDTQYF.

The genes are TRBV5-5 and TRBJ1-5; no firm D call. The CDR3 runs 18 residues. Germline V gene data show CDR1 as SGHKS and CDR2 as YYEKEE (reference sequence). V was clipped by 4 bases and J by 2 bases, with 22 bases between them. Here the CDR3 reads CASSPDPIGRRGNQPQHF. In DNA, the CDR3 is TGTGCCAGCAGCCCGGACCCAATCGGGAGGAGAGGCAATCAGCCCCAGCATTTT.

This clonotype was seen at least ten times. J is TRBJ2-7 and V is TRBV12-3 or TRBV12-4; TRBD1 matches at 7 bases. After removal of 6 bases from V and 4 bases from J, the junction contained 3 bases not matched to a gene. The CDR3 is made up of 12 amino acids. The CDR3, as DNA: TGTGCCAGCAGGACAGGGTTATACGAGCAGTACTTC. This encodes CASRTGLYEQYF.

This clonotype was seen ten or more times. V usage is TRBV2 and J usage is TRBJ2-1; no reliable D call. Trimming pared 10 bases from V and 2 bases from J, leaving 6 bases between. Germline lookup yields CDR1 SNHLY and CDR2 FYNNEI. The CDR3 is 11 amino acids. This CDR3 reads CATNTYNEQFF. The CDR3 DNA reads TGTGCCACCAACACCTACAATGAGCAGTTCTTC. Together with reference TRBV2 and TRBJ2-1, the CDR3 gives the full variable domain: EPEVTQTPSHQVTQMGQEVILRCVPISNHLYFYWYRQILGQKVEFLVSFYNNEISEKSEIFDDQFSVERPDGSNFTLKIRSTKLEDSAMYFCATNTYNEQFFGPGTRLTVL.

This clonotype occurred many times. The chain employs TRBV28 and TRBJ2-2; 9 bases are a match to TRBD2. The CDR3 spans 16 residues. V shed 2 bases and J 8 bases; nucleotides not matched to a gene: 9. Germline assignment: CDR1 MDHEN and CDR2 SYDVKM. As DNA, the CDR3 is TGTGCCAGCAGTTTAAGCGCGGGAGGGTTTTCGGGGGAGCTGTTTTTT. It translates to CASSLSAGGFSGELFF.

V and J are TRBV9 and TRBJ2-2; D unresolved. This CDR3 has 15 residues. Between the trimmed V and J ends, which lost 0 bases and 6 bases, there was a span of 12 bases. In germline, CDR1 is SGDLS, CDR2 YYNGEE. CDR3 bases: TGTGCCAGCAGCGTAGCTGTTAGCCTCTCCGGGGAGCTGTTTTTT. Its protein is CASSVAVSLSGELFF.

A note on this clonotype: This could be a read error, since a much larger clone is one nucleotide away. The conserved final phenylalanine or tryptophan is absent from the CDR3, which likely points to a read error. This chain links TRBV5-4 with TRBJ2-2; TRBD1 aligns across 8 bases. Germline CDR1 reads SGHNT; CDR2 reads YYREEE (reference sequence). The junction had 10 bases not matched to a gene; V was cut back by 4 bases and J by 5 bases. This CDR3 is built from 16 residues. The CDR3 spells CASSPEVQGVTGELFL. For the CDR3, the DNA is TGTGCCAGCAGCCCCGAAGTACAGGGGGTGACCGGGGAGCTGTTTCTT.

This clonotype was picked up many times. The V call is TRBV7-2, the J call TRBJ1-5; 9 nucleotides match TRBD1. CDR1 and CDR2 (germline): SGHTA, FQGNSA. Losses at the gene ends were 1 base for V and 4 bases for J; bases not matched to a gene: 2. There are 15 residues in the CDR3. Written as DNA, the CDR3 is TGTGCCAGCAGCTTAGGGACAGGGGAGAATCAGCCCCAGCATTTT. Protein product: CASSLGTGENQPQHF. Full variable domain (outside the CDR3, taken from reference TRBV7-2 and TRBJ1-5): GAGVSQSPSNKVTEKGKDVELRCDPISGHTALYWYRQSLGQGLEFLIYFQGNSAPDKSGLPSDRFSAERTGGSVSTLTIQRTQQEDSAVYLCASSLGTGENQPQHFGDGTRLSIL.